Each of the 16 T cell receptor beta chains below was sequenced from the same sample in a study of a mutant IDH1 vaccine in newly diagnosed glioma. Sequencing was performed with immunoSEQ multiplex PCR; in TCRdb, only in-frame clones are kept and a portion is missing. The data contain about 36,000 clones, just under 80% of them singletons. Time point defined: baseline, week 1 (first vaccination visit). As for treatment: pre-vaccination baseline after standard-of-care therapy. The source was PBMCs, collected from a glioma patient treated with radiotherapy, temozolomide or both. Receptor source: a man aged 35-49 years with glioma. Some clones in this sample may be carry-over from other donors' samples.

The chain employs TRBV14 and TRBJ2-1, with TRBD1 matching over 11 bases. Germline CDR1 reads SGHDN; CDR2 reads FVKESK. The junction had 8 bases not matched to a gene; V was cut back by 4 bases and J by 15 bases. The CDR3 sequence is 13 residues long. The CDR3, as DNA: TGTGCCAGCAGCCCCACTCGGACAGGGGGCTTGTTCTTC. This encodes CASSPTRTGGLFF.

The rearrangement uses TRBV28 and TRBJ1-1; weak D call: TRBD1 (6 bases). This CDR3 has 16 residues. V gave up 2 bases and J gave up 1 base, with 14 bases separating them. Germline V CDR1 and CDR2: MDHEN, SYDVKM. The DNA for the CDR3 is TGTGCCAGCAGTTTAGGGTCGCAGGGGCAGAACACTGAAGCTTTCTTT. Translating gives CASSLGSQGQNTEAFF.

The chain carries TRBV5-5 and TRBJ1-2; D is undetermined. V shed 3 bases and J shed 6 bases, with 15 bases lying between them. Germline assignment: CDR1 SGHKS and CDR2 YYEKEE (reference sequence). There are 14 residues in the CDR3. The CDR3 loop is CASSSKESAHGYTF. DNA for the CDR3: TGTGCCAGCAGCTCCAAGGAGTCGGCGCATGGCTACACCTTC.

The chain uses TRBV25-1 and TRBJ1-2; TRBD1 matches at 10 bases. The CDR3 runs to 18 residues. CDR1 is MGHDK, CDR2 SYGVNS, per germline. The trim removed 10 bases at V and 4 bases at J, leaving 21 bases unmatched. The CDR3: CATDRGQDRGIVGYGYTF. The CDR3 DNA follows: TGTGCCACCGATCGGGGTCAGGACAGGGGGATTGTCGGCTATGGCTACACCTTC.

This chain uses TRBV4-1 with TRBJ2-1, with D tentatively TRBD2 (5 bases). Trimming left V 4 bases short and J 3 bases short, with 10 bases between. This CDR3 region has 14 residues. The germline V gene has CDR1 MGHRA and CDR2 YSYEKL. CDR3 bases: TGCGCCAGCAGCCGAGGACTTGTCTACAATGAGCAGTTCTTC. Its protein product is CASSRGLVYNEQFF.

The chain combines TRBV9 with TRBJ2-7; D call uncertain. V lost 0 bases to trimming and J lost 2 bases, with 9 bases between them. There are 14 residues in the CDR3. Germline CDR1 SGDLS, CDR2 YYNGEE. Written as DNA, the CDR3 is TGTGCCAGCAGCGTAGGTCCGGAACCCTACGAGCAGTACTTC. It is translated as CASSVGPEPYEQYF. Full variable domain (missing parts from reference TRBV9 and TRBJ2-7): DSGVTQTPKHLITATGQRVTLRCSPRSGDLSVYWYQQSLDQGLQFLIQYYNGEERAKGNILERFSAQQFPDLHSELNLSSLELGDSALYFCASSVGPEPYEQYFGPGTRLTVT.

The genes are TRBV5-4 and TRBJ1-2; D is undetermined. CDR3 length: 14 amino acids. V lost 2 bases, J lost 2 bases, and 10 bases lay in between. Looked up from germline, CDR1 is SGHNT and CDR2 is YYREEE (reference sequence). The chain's CDR3 is CASSFTTDNYGYTF. CDR3 in DNA: TGTGCCAGCAGCTTTACGACGGACAACTATGGCTACACCTTC.

The J gene is TRBJ2-7, the V gene TRBV5-6; D is perhaps TRBD1 (6 bases). Germline CDR1 reads SGHDT; CDR2 reads YYEEEE. The CDR3 runs 14 residues. V was pared by 6 bases and J by 2 bases, with 15 bases between. The CDR3 spells CASNAKNRAYEQYF. As DNA, the CDR3 is TGTGCCAGCAATGCGAAAAACAGGGCCTACGAGCAGTACTTC.

The chain has TRBV15 and TRBJ1-3, with D perhaps TRBD1 (5 bases). Germline V gene data show CDR1 as LNHNV and CDR2 as YYDKDF (reference sequence). The CDR3 consists of 17 residues. The V end lost 0 bases, the J end lost 0 bases, and 12 bases lay between the germline ends. The CDR3 is CATSRDPGSLSGNTIYF. The CDR3 DNA sequence: TGTGCCACCAGCAGAGACCCAGGGTCCCTCTCTGGAAACACCATATATTTT. The full variable domain, rest sourced from reference TRBV15 and TRBJ1-3, is DAMVIQNPRYQVTQFGKPVTLSCSQTLNHNVMYWYQQKSSQAPKLLFHYYDKDFNNEADTPDNFQSRRPNTSFCFLDIRSPGLGDTAMYLCATSRDPGSLSGNTIYFGEGSWLTVV.

The chain employs TRBV9 and TRBJ2-6; D is uncertain. The V and J ends lost 3 bases and 0 bases respectively, with 4 bases between them. This CDR3 is 14 amino acids long. Germline V gene lookup returns CDR1 SGDLS and CDR2 YYNGEE. The CDR3 DNA reads TGTGCCAGCAGCGAACCCTCTGGGGCCAACGTCCTGACTTTC. The encoded protein is CASSEPSGANVLTF.

The table lists this clone with a few counts. Written as DNA, the CDR3 is TGTGCCTGGAGTACCAGCAGAGGCGCTTTCTTT. Protein: CAWSTSRGAFF. The chain links TRBV30 to TRBJ1-1; D is undetermined. The CDR3 runs to 11 residues. The germline V gene has CDR1 GTSNPN and CDR2 SVGIG (reference sequence). The V and J ends lost 2 bases and 11 bases respectively, with 12 bases between them.

The chain recombines TRBV10-3 with TRBJ2-3, with 11 bases fitting TRBD2. V dropped 10 bases and J dropped 2; count of bases not matched to a gene: 8. This CDR3 is 15 amino acids long. The germline V gene encodes CDR1 ENHRY and CDR2 SYGVKD. The CDR3 here is CATATSGGPTDTQYF. For the CDR3, the DNA is TGTGCCACTGCCACTAGCGGGGGACCCACAGATACGCAGTATTTT.

The V call is TRBV7-9, the J call TRBJ1-1, with a weak D call TRBD1 (6 bases). The germline V and J ends were trimmed by 9 bases and 11 bases, with 16 bases remaining between them. The germline V gene encodes CDR1 SEHNR and CDR2 FQNEAQ (reference sequence). The CDR3 has 11 amino acids. CDR3 nucleotides: TGTGCCAGTATGGACGGGGGCGAGGCTTTCTTT. It is translated as CASMDGGEAFF. The full variable domain, with the rest looked up from reference TRBV7-9 and TRBJ1-1, is DTGVSQNPRHKITKRGQNVTFRCDPISEHNRLYWYRQTLGQGPEFLTYFQNEAQLEKSRLLSDRFSAERPKGSFSTLEIQRTEQGDSAMYLCASMDGGEAFFGQGTRLTVV.

V gene TRBV10-3 combines with J gene TRBJ2-3; 7 nucleotides line up with TRBD1. Per germline, CDR1 ENHRY and CDR2 SYGVKD. The CDR3 contains 12 residues. V was clipped by 5 bases and J by 6 bases; unmatched bases: 2. The DNA for the CDR3 is TGTGCCATCAGTTCACAGGGGGATACGCAGTATTTT. It specifies CAISSQGDTQYF.

CDR3 nucleotides: TGTGCCAGCAGCAAAGGAGTTAACACTGAAGCTTTCTTT. Residues: CASSKGVNTEAFF. V and J are TRBV7-7 and TRBJ1-1; no definite D call. The germline gives CDR1 SSHAT, CDR2 FNYEAQ (reference sequence). The CDR3 has 13 residues. Trimming shortened V by 5 bases and J by 2 bases, and 9 bases separated the two germline ends. Full variable domain (remainder filled in from reference TRBV7-7 and TRBJ1-1): GAGVSQSPRYKVTKRGQDVTLRCDPISSHATLYWYQQALGQGPEFLTYFNYEAQPDKSGLPSDRFSAERPEGSISTLTIQRTEQRDSAMYRCASSKGVNTEAFFGQGTRLTVV.

V and J are TRBV7-2 and TRBJ1-3; D is ambiguous. Germline CDR1 SGHTA, CDR2 FQGNSA. The CDR3 contains 14 residues. V lost 1 base to trimming and J lost 0 bases, with 4 bases between them. The CDR3 region has the DNA TGTGCCAGCAGCTTAGGTTTCTCTGGAAACACCATATATTTT. Translated: CASSLGFSGNTIYF.